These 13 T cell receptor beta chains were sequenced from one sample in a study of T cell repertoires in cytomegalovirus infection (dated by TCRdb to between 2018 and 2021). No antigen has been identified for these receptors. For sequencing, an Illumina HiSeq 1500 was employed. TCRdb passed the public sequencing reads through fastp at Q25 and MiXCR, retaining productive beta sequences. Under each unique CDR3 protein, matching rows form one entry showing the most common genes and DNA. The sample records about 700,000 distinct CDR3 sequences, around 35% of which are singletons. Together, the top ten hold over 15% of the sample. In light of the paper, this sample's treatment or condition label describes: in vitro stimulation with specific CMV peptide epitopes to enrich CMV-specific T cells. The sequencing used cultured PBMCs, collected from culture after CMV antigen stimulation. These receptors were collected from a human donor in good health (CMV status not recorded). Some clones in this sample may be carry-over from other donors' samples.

The CDR3 sequence is CASSEAARVVPYEQYF. The CDR3 DNA is TGTGCCAGCAGTGAAGCTGCCCGGGTGGTTCCCTACGAGCAGTACTTC. The V call is TRBV6-1, the J call TRBJ2-7; no definite D call. Trimming pared 0 bases from V and 2 bases from J, leaving 14 bases between. CDR3 length equals 16 residues. Germline lookup yields CDR1 MNHNS and CDR2 SASEGT.

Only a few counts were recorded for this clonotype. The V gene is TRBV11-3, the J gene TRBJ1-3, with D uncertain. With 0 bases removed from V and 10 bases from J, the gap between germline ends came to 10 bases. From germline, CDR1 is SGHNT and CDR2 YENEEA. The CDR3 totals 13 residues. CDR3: CASSLEPGATIYF. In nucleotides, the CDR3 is TGTGCCAGCAGCTTAGAACCGGGTGCGACCATATATTTT.

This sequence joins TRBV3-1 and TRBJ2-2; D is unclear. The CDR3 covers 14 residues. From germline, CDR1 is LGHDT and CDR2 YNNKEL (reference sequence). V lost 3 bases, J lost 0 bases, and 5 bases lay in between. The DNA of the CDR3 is TGTGCCAGCAGCCAGGAATCGAACACCGGGGAGCTGTTTTTT. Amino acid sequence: CASSQESNTGELFF.

The DNA of the CDR3 is TGTGCCAGCAGTTTGGGAGAGGACCAAGAGACCCAGTACTTC. Translation gives CASSLGEDQETQYF. The gene calls are TRBV12-3 or TRBV12-4 and TRBJ2-5; a weak D match, TRBD2 (5 bases). There are 14 residues in the CDR3. Trimming took off 3 bases at V and 0 bases at J, with 8 bases between the two ends.

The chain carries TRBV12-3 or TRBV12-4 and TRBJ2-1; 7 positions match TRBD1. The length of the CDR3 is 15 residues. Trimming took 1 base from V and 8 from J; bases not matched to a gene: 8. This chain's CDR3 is CASSLGQGRRDEQFF. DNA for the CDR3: TGTGCCAGCAGTTTAGGACAGGGTAGACGGGATGAGCAGTTCTTC.

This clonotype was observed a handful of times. CDR3 DNA: TGTGCCAGCAGTGCTCACTTCCCCCTGCTAGCGGGAGGGGCCGTTGAGCAGTTCTTC. Its translation: CASSAHFPLLAGGAVEQFF. The V and J genes are TRBV6-1 and TRBJ2-1; TRBD2 matches at 12 bases. CDR3 size: 19 residues. V dropped 4 bases and J dropped 9; count of bases not matched to a gene: 19. Germline CDR1 is MNHNS and CDR2 is SASEGT.

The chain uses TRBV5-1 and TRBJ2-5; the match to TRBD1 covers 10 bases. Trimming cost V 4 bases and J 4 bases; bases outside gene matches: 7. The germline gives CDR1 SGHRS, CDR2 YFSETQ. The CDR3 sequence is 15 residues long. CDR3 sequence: CASSSGTGVGETQYF. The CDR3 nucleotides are TGCGCCAGCAGCAGCGGGACAGGGGTTGGAGAGACCCAGTACTTC.

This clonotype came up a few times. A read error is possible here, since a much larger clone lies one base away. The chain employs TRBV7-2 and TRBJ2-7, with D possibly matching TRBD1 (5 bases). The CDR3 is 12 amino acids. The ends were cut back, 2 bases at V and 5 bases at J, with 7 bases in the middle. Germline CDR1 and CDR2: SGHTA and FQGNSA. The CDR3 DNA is TGTGCCAGCAGCTTACAGGGCCACGAGCAGTACTTC. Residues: CASSLQGHEQYF.

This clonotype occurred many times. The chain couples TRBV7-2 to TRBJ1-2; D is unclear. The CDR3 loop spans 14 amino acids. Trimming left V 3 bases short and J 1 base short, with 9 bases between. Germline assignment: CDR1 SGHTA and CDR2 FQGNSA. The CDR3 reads CASSFRSGNYGYTF. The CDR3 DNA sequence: TGTGCCAGCAGCTTTCGCAGCGGTAACTATGGCTACACCTTC.

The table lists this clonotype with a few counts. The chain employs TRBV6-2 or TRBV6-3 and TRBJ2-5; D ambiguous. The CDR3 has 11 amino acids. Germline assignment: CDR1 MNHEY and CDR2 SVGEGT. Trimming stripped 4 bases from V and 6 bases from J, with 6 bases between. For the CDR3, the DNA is TGTGCCAGCAGTTCTGCCCAGACCCAGTACTTC. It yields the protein CASSSAQTQYF.

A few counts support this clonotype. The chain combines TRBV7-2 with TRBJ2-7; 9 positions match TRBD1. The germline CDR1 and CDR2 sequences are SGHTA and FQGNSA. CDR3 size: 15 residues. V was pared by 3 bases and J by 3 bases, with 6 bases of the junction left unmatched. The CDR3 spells CASSFTGGGSYEQYF. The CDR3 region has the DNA TGTGCCAGCAGCTTTACAGGGGGCGGAAGCTACGAGCAGTACTTC.

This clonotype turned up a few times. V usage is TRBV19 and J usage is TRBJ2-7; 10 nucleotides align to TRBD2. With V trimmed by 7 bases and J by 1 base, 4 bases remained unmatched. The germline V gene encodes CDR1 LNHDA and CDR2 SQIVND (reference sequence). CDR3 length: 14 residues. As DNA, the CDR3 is TGTGCCAGTACCCAGCGGGAGGGATCCTACGAGCAGTACTTC. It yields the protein CASTQREGSYEQYF.

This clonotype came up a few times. The CDR3: CASSPPPSGYTF. The CDR3 DNA follows: TGTGCCAGCAGCCCACCCCCTTCAGGCTACACCTTC. The genes are TRBV9 and TRBJ1-2, with D unresolved. V lost 4 bases and J 8 bases, leaving 12 bases between the germline ends. There are 12 residues in the CDR3. The germline V gene has CDR1 SGDLS and CDR2 YYNGEE.